The 7 T cell receptor beta chains in this list originate from one sample, sequenced in a study of OX40 agonist ivuxolimab in advanced cancers. The repertoire was sequenced with immunoSEQ multiplex PCR; TCRdb's copy has only in-frame clones and lacks some. The sample lists roughly 100,000 clones; around nine tenths were seen once. The sample in question was CD4+ or CD8+ T cells sorted from blood, obtained in a trial of the OX40 agonist ivuxolimab. The receptors shown here come from an adult with an advanced solid tumor such as melanoma, head and neck, liver or kidney cancer.

The rearrangement uses TRBV30 and TRBJ2-7; D possibly uses TRBD1 or TRBD2 (5 bases each). Looked up from germline, CDR1 is GTSNPN and CDR2 is SVGIG (reference sequence). Trimming shortened V by 3 bases and J by 11 bases, and 14 bases separated the two germline ends. The length of the CDR3 is 11 residues. The DNA for the CDR3 is TGTGCCTGGAGGAGGGGCAAGATCGAGTACTTC. Translating gives CAWRRGKIEYF.

The rearrangement links TRBV2 to TRBJ2-1; TRBD1 aligns across 8 bases. This CDR3 comprises 15 residues. Per the germline V gene, CDR1 is SNHLY and CDR2 is FYNNEI. With V trimmed by 1 base and J by 7 bases, 6 bases remained unmatched. CDR3 sequence reads: CASSEDRGFGNEQFF. The CDR3 DNA is TGTGCCAGCAGTGAAGACAGGGGGTTTGGAAATGAGCAGTTCTTC. The whole variable domain, remainder taken from reference TRBV2 and TRBJ2-1, is EPEVTQTPSHQVTQMGQEVILRCVPISNHLYFYWYRQILGQKVEFLVSFYNNEISEKSEIFDDQFSVERPDGSNFTLKIRSTKLEDSAMYFCASSEDRGFGNEQFFGPGTRLTVL.

The V gene is TRBV19, the J gene TRBJ2-3; 10 nucleotides match TRBD2. The junction had 5 bases not matched to a gene; V was cut back by 8 bases and J by 6 bases. The CDR3 is 13 residues long. Germline V gene data show CDR1 as LNHDA and CDR2 as SQIVND (reference sequence). The CDR3 loop is CASSLAGADTQYF. Here the CDR3 DNA reads TGTGCCAGTTCTCTAGCGGGGGCCGATACGCAGTATTTT.

The chain recombines TRBV7-2 with TRBJ2-3; no definite D call. Trimming left V 6 bases short and J 0 bases short, with 4 bases between. The CDR3 runs 12 residues. Germline V gene data show CDR1 as SGHTA and CDR2 as FQGNSA. The CDR3 nucleotides read TGTGCCAGCAGTGACAGCACAGATACGCAGTATTTT. It translates to CASSDSTDTQYF.

The CDR3 DNA follows: TGCAGCGTAGCCCGGGACACCACTGAAGCTTTCTTT. Amino acid sequence: CSVARDTTEAFF. This chain joins TRBV29-1 and TRBJ1-1; tentative D call: TRBD1 (6 bases). This CDR3 has 12 residues. The ends were cut back, 6 bases at V and 4 bases at J, with 12 bases in the middle. The germline gives CDR1 SQVTM, CDR2 ANQGSEA.

The chain carries TRBV2 and TRBJ1-1; tentative D call: TRBD1 (5 bases). V was shortened by 2 bases and J by 3 bases, with 10 bases between the two germline ends. Germline CDR1 reads SNHLY; CDR2 reads FYNNEI. This CDR3 is built from 14 residues. This CDR3 is CASSEMGVDTEAFF. The CDR3 bases are TGTGCCAGCAGTGAAATGGGGGTGGACACTGAAGCTTTCTTT.

This sequence joins TRBV11-2 and TRBJ2-7, with a tentative D call TRBD1 (5 bases). CDR1 and CDR2 from the germline V gene are SGHAT and FQNNGV. The CDR3 has 13 residues. Trimming took 4 bases from V and 2 from J, leaving 9 bases between them. The CDR3 nucleotides read TGTGCCAGCAGCTGGGGCAGCCCCTACGAGCAGTACTTC. This sequence encodes CASSWGSPYEQYF. Looking up the rest from reference TRBV11-2 and TRBJ2-7 gives the full variable domain: EAGVAQSPRYKIIEKRQSVAFWCNPISGHATLYWYQQILGQGPKLLIQFQNNGVVDDSQLPKDRFSAERLKGVDSTLKIQPAKLEDSAVYLCASSWGSPYEQYFGPGTRLTVT.